The rows below give T cell receptor beta chains drawn from one sample of a study of blood T cell repertoires in COVID-19. Here immunoSEQ multiplex PCR was the method, and the copy in TCRdb shows in-frame clones only, minus some. This sample yields roughly 100,000 clones, of which roughly 80% are seen a single time; 15% belongs to the top ten. The sample was peripheral blood. All receptors come from a woman of 80 years or more with acute or convalescent COVID-19. The CDR3 runs from the conserved cysteine through the conserved F or W.

V gene	J gene	CDR3 protein
TRBV15	TRBJ2-5	CATSRAPTSGAETQYF
TRBV5-1	TRBJ2-5	CASSTGQGARPTQETQYF
TRBV3-1/TRBV3-2	TRBJ1-1	CASSQREAEAFF
TRBV7-2	TRBJ1-1	CASSLGGGAYTEAFF
TRBV7-9	TRBJ1-5	CASSFSSSNQPQHF
TRBV28	TRBJ2-5	CASSYQSGIEFLRETQYF
TRBV3-1/TRBV3-2	TRBJ1-2	CASSQEGSRGRRGYTF
TRBV21-1	TRBJ2-7	CASSSGQVLYEQYF
TRBV9	TRBJ2-5	CASSVATGGGQETQYF
TRBV28	TRBJ1-2	CASSIPGTGYGYTF